This T cell receptor beta chain was captured by sequencing in a study of cytomegalovirus exposure and HLA in healthy donors. This CDR3 region has 16 residues. With V trimmed by 1 base and J by 4 bases, 4 bases remained unmatched. Germline loops: CDR1 SGHNT, CDR2 YENEEA. Comments on this clone: No antigen is known for it.

In the PCR, 60 Vbeta and 13 Jbeta primers were used. Measured with immunoSEQ multiplex PCR; TCRdb has only the in-frame clones, and not every one. The sample shows about 180,000 clones, about three quarters of them seen only once. Regarding the study as a whole: At a 0.05 false discovery rate, a later analysis found about 17,000 TCR beta sequences to be associated with HLA alleles. Presence/absence analyses assumed roughly uniform sequencing depth across donors.

Material: PBMCs. The sequence came from a man aged 40-49 years in good health and CMV-seronegative. The chain employs TRBV11-3 and TRBJ2-1, with 10 bases lining up with TRBD1. The DNA for the CDR3 is TGTGCCAGCAGCTTAGGGCGGACAGGGGGATACAATGAGCAGTTCTTC. As protein: CASSLGRTGGYNEQFF.